The sequence of this TCR beta chain was determined in a study of tumor and adjacent non-tumor tissue in lung cancer. This CDR3 region has 14 residues. CDR1 is SGHDN, CDR2 FVKESK, per germline. This clonotype was picked up one time. At one end, the junction sequence differs from germline, possibly due to a read error. No cell sorting was done before RNA was extracted from the tissue. The library came from three nested PCR rounds adapted from ARM-PCR protocols. TCRdb ran MiXCR on the multiplex PCR reads and lists one entry per CDR3 protein. Seen here are roughly 120,000 distinct CDR3 sequences, 75% observed once, and the top ten hold about 39%.

The chain couples TRBV14 to TRBJ1-1; possibly TRBD1 for D (5 bases). The sequenced material came from lung tumor tissue. This TCR was sampled from a woman between 55 and 75 years old with non-small cell lung cancer. This CDR3 reads CASSQAGIVRETFF. The CDR3 DNA sequence: TGTGCCAGCAGCCAAGCAGGGATCGTCCGTGAAACTTTCTTC.